The rows below give T cell receptor beta chains drawn from one sample of a study of shared clonotypes between healthy human individuals. Produced via immunoSEQ multiplex PCR; TCRdb's table is partial and in-frame only. The sample has over a million clones; 96% are singletons. Sequencing used naive CD4+ T cells sorted from blood. Source of these receptors: a man younger than 45 in good health. CDR3s include the opening cysteine and the closing phenylalanine or tryptophan. A D gene is named only where the DNA matches it firmly. Clone sizes are given selectively: once, few, many, or a class where the clone is expanded.

>15|TRBJ2-7|-|TRBV5-1|-
TGCGCCAGCAGCCCCTTCGGGACTCAGACCTACGAGCAGTACTTC
CASSPFGTQTYEQYF
>16|TRBJ2-1|-|TRBV19|-
TGTGCCAGTAGTACGACTGTGGGACAGGGGACTAGCGGGCAGTTCTTC
CASSTTVGQGTSGQFF
>15|TRBJ1-4|-|TRBV4-1|-
TGCGCCAGCAGCCACCAGAGTATAAGTAATGAAAAACTGTTTTTT
CASSHQSISNEKLFF
>15|TRBJ2-5|once|TRBV29-1|TRBD2
TGCAGCACCAGGACTAGCGGGATAAGGCGGGAGACCCAGTACTTC
CSTRTSGIRRETQYF
>15|TRBJ2-2|-|TRBV7-2|-
TGTGCCAGCAGCGATAGAGGCAGGGCGACCGGGGAGCTGTTTTTT
CASSDRGRATGELFF
>16|TRBJ2-2|-|TRBV6-1|-
TGTGCCAGCAGTGAAGCGGGGACTGCGAACACCGGGGAGCTGTTTTTT
CASSEAGTANTGELFF
>13|TRBJ2-5|-|TRBV5-4|-
TGTGCCAGCAGCATCGACCCGCGGGAGACCCAGTACTTC
CASSIDPRETQYF
>15|TRBJ2-7|-|TRBV7-2|-
TGTGCCAGCAGCTTAGAGGCAGGGATGGGCCACGAGCAGTACTTC
CASSLEAGMGHEQYF
>14|TRBJ1-5|-|TRBV6-6|-
TGTGCCAGCAGTTTTGGACAGCGCAATCAGCCCCAGCATTTT
CASSFGQRNQPQHF
>11|TRBJ2-7|-|TRBV5-6|-
TGTGCCAGCAGCTTGCTAGCCGAGCAGTACTTC
CASSLLAEQYF
>13|TRBJ2-1|-|TRBV11-3|-
TGTGCCAGCAGCTTAGGCCAATACAATGAGCAGTTCTTC
CASSLGQYNEQFF
>16|TRBJ2-4|-|TRBV2|TRBD2
TGTGCCAGCACCGGACACGGGGGGATAGCCAAAAACATTCAGTACTTC
CASTGHGGIAKNIQYF
>14|TRBJ2-7|-|TRBV28|-
TGTGCCAGTAACAGGCAAAGGGGCCCATACGAGCAGTACTTC
CASNRQRGPYEQYF
>19|TRBJ2-1|-|TRBV7-8|-
TGTGCCAGCAGCTTAGCTCCAGACCTTTTTAGGATGACCTACAATGAGCAGTTCTTC
CASSLAPDLFRMTYNEQFF